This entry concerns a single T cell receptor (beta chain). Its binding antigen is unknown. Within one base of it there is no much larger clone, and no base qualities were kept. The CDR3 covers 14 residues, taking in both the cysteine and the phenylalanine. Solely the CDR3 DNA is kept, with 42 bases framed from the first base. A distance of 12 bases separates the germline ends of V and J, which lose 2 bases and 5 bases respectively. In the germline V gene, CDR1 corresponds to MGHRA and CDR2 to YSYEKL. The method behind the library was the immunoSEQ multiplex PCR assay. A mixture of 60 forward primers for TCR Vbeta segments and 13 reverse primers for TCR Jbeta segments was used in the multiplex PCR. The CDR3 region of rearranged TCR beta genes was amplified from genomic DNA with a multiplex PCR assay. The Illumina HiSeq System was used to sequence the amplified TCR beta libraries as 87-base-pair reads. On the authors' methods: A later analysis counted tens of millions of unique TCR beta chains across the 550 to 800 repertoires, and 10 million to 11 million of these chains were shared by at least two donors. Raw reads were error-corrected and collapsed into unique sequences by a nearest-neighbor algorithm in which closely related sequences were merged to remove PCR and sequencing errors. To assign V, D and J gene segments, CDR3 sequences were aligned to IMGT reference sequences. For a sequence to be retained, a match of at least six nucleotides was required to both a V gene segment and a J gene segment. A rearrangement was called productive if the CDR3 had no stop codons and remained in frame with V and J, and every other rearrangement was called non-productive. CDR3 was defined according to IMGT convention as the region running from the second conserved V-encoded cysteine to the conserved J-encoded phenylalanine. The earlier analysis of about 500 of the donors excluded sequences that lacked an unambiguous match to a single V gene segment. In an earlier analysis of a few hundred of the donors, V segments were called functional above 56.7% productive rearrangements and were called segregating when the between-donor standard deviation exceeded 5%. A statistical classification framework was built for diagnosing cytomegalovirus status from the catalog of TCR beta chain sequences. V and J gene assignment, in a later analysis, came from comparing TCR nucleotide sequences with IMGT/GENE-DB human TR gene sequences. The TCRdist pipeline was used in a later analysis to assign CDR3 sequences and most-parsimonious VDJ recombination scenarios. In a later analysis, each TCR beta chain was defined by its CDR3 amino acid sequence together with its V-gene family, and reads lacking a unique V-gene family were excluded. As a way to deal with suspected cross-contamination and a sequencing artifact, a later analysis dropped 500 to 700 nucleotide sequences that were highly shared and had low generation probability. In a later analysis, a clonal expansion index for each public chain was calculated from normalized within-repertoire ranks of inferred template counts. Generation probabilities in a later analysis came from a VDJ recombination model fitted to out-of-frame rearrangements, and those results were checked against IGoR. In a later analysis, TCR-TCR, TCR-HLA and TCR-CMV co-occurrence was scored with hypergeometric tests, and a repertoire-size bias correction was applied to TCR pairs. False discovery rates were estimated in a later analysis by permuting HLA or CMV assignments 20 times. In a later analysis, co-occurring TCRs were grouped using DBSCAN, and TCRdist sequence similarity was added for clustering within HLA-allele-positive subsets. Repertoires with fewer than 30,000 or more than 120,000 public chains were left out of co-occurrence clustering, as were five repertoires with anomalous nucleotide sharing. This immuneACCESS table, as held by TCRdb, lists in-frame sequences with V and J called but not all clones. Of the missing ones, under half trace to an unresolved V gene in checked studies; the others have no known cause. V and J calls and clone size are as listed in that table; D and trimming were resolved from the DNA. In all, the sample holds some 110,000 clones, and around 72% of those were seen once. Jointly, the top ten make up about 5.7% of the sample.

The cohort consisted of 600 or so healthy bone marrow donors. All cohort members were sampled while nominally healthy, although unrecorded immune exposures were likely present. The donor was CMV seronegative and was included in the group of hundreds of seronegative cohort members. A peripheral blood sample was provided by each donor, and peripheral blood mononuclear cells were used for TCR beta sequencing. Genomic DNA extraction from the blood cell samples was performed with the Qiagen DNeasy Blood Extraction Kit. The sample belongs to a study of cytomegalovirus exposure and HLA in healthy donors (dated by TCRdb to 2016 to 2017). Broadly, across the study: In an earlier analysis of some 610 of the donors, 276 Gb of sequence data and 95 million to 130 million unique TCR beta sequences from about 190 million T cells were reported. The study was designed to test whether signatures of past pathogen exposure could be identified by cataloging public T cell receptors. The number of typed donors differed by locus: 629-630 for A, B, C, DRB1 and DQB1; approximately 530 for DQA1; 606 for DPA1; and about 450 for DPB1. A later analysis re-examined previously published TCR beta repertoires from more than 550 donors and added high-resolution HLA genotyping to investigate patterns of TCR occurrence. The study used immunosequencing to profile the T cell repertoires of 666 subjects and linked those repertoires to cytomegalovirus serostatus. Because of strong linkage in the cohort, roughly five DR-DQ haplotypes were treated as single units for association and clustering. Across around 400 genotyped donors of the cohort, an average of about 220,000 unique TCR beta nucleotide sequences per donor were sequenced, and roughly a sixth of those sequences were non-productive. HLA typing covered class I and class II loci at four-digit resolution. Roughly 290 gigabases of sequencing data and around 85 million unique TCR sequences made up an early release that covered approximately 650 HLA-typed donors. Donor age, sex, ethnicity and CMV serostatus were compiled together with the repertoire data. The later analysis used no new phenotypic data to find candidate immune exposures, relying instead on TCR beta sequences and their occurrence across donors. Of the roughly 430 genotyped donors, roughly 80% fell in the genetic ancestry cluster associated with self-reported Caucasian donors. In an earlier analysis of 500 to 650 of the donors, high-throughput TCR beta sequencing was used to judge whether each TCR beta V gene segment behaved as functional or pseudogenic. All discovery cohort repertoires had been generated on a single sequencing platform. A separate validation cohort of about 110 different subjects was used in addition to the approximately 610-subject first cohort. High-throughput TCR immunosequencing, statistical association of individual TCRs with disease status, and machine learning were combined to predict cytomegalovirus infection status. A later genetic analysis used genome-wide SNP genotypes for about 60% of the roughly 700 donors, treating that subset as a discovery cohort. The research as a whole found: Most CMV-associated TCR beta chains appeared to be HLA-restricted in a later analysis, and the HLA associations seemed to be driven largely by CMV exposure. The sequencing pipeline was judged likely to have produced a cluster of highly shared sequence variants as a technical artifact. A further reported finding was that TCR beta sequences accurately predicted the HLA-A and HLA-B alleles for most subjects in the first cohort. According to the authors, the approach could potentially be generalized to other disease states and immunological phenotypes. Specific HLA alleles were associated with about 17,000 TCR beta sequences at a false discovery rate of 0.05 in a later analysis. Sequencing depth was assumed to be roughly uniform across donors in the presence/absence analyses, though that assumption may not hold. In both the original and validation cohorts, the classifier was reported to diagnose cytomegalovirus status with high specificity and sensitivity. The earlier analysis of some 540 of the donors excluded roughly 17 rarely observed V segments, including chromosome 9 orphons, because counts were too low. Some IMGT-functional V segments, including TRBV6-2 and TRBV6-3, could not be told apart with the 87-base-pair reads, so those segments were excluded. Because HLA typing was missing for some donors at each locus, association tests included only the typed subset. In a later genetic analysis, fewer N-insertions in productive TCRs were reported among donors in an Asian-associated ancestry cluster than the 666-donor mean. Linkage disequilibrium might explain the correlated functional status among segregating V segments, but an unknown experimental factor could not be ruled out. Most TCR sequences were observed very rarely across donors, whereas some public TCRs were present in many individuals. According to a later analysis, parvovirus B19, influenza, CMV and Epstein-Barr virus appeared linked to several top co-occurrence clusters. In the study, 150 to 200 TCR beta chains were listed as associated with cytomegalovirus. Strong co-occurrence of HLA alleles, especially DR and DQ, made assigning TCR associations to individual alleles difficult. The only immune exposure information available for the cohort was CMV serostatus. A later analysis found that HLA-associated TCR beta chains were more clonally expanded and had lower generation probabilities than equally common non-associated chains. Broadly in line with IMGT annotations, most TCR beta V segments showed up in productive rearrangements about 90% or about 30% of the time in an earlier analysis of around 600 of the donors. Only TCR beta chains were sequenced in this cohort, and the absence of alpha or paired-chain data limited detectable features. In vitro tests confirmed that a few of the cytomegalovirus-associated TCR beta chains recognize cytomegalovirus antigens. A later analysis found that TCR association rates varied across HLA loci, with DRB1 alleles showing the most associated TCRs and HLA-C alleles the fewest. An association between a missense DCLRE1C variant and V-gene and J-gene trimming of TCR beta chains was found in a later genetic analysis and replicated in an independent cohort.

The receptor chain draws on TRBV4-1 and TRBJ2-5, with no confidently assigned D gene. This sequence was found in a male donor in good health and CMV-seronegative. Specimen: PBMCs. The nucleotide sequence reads TGCGCCAGCAGCCAATCAGGTAACGAGGAGACCCAGTACTTC. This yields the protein CASSQSGNEETQYF.